This TCR beta chain derives from a study of T cells after yellow fever vaccination (dated by TCRdb to between 2017 and 2020). With regard to the full study: Libraries from fractions with low cell numbers were prepared with the SMART-Seq v4 Ultra Low Input RNA kit. Two healthy male donors, one aged 18 to 30 and one aged 30 to 40 years, were included in the cohort. Blood was collected at multiple timepoints before and after primary and secondary immunization, and bulk PBMC replicates and cell subsets were isolated. To follow T-cell clones before and after primary and booster YFV17D yellow fever vaccination, bulk TCR alpha and beta repertoires were sequenced over time. The paper's findings and limits, for the study overall: A small fraction of clonotypes appeared in both the CD4 and CD8 compartments, likely as a result of convergent recombination. Computational filtering was required because FACS-sorted repertoires could contain abundant contaminating clonotypes from the bulk population. Only a couple of donors were included in the study, so the extent to which the findings can be generalized is limited. Most clones expanded after primary vaccination (roughly 96% of CD4 and 70% to 90% of CD8) were re-detected after the booster, suggesting that broad memory maintenance occurred. Compared with the primary T-cell response, the secondary T-cell response was faster but weaker, reaching its peak on day 5 rather than on day 15.

Trimming takes 6 bases off V and 1 base off J; junction bases not matched to a gene: 8. CDR1 and CDR2, looked up from the germline V gene, are SQVTM and ANQGSEA. The CDR3 contains 15 residues, cysteine and phenylalanine counted. Solely the CDR3 DNA is kept, with 45 bases framed from the first base. TCR cDNA was synthesized by 5'RACE template switching, through which a universal primer site and unique molecular identifiers were introduced. Priming for cDNA synthesis came from both the TCR alpha and TCR beta constant segments. Library amplification used two PCR steps, and the second PCR step added sample barcodes and sequencing adapters. Sequencing of the libraries was done on either Illumina HiSeq 2500 (2x100 bp) or NovaSeq (2x150 bp). In the paper's pipeline: MIGEC handled demultiplexing of reads and collapsing into UMI consensus sequences, while MiXCR performed V(D)J alignment. Clonotypes responding to the vaccine were identified with edgeR on replicate PBMC samples, with the criteria of FDR below 0.01 and a log2 fold change above 5 up to day 15. Bulk clonotypes were assigned CD4 or CD8 identity according to which sequenced CD4 or CD8 repertoire held them at higher abundance. TCRdb trimmed public reads at Q25 via fastp, called clones via MiXCR and kept in-frame beta chains. Records with the same CDR3 protein are collapsed into one entry carrying the most frequent genes and DNA. V and J calls and clone size were set by TCRdb, not the authors. The sample table shows around 550,000 distinct CDR3 sequences, and 15% to 20% are seen once. About 13% of the sample is taken by the ten largest.

In regard to this clonotype: Its cognate antigen has yet to be identified. Per-base quality was not reported, and no clone a single base away is much larger than it.

The sample's treatment or condition, from its label and the paper: live attenuated yellow fever vaccine strain. At each blood-draw timepoint, two biological replicates of bulk PBMCs were obtained. PBMCs were isolated from peripheral blood using a standard Ficoll-Paque protocol. TriZol was used to extract RNA from bulk PBMCs, from CD4 and CD8 fractions, and from dextramer-positive and dextramer-negative fractions. Specimen: PBMCs, collected 15 days after the yellow fever booster vaccination. The TCR comes from a man in his thirties or forties who received the YFV17D yellow fever vaccine. The sequence links TRBV29-1 to TRBJ2-2; 7 of the junction bases match TRBD1. CDR3 reads: CSVVNAGGNTGELFF. The sequenced DNA: TGCAGCGTGGTAAACGCAGGGGGGAACACCGGGGAGCTGTTTTTT.